The 17 T cell receptor beta chains listed next were all sequenced from one sample in a study of cytomegalovirus exposure and HLA in healthy donors. With 60 Vbeta and 13 Jbeta primers, the PCR was carried out. Profiling relied on immunoSEQ multiplex PCR, and the TCRdb table lists in-frame clones only, not all of them. The table shows around 250,000 clones, with around 90% occurring only once. The sequencing sample was made of PBMCs. These receptors all come from a girl under 10 years old in good health and CMV-seronegative.

The genes are TRBV11-2 and TRBJ2-5, with D hard to call. The CDR3 is 13 residues long. Germline CDR1 SGHAT, CDR2 FQNNGV. Deletions cut 1 base from V and 2 bases from J, with 5 bases between. CDR3 DNA: TGTGCCAGCAGCTTAGTACAGCAAGAGACCCAGTACTTC. Translated: CASSLVQQETQYF.

This clone was observed once. V usage is TRBV18 and J usage is TRBJ2-7; 8 bases are shared with TRBD1. J lost 5 bases, V lost 6 bases, and 9 bases had no gene match. CDR1 is KGHSH and CDR2 is LQKENI in the germline V gene. CDR3 size: 14 residues. The DNA of the CDR3 is TGTGCCAGCTCCCGAGACAGGGGAGAGCACGAGCAGTACTTC. It specifies CASSRDRGEHEQYF.

This sequence joins TRBV7-6 and TRBJ2-5, with TRBD1 matching over 9 bases. Matching the DNA end better, TRBJ2-7 makes the J call doubtful. This CDR3 is 15 amino acids long. The V gene's germline CDR1 is SGHVS and CDR2 FNYEAQ. As DNA, the CDR3 is TGTGCCAGCAGCCCCCACGGGACAGGGACGTACGAGCAGTACTTC. As protein: CASSPHGTGTYEQYF.

This chain uses TRBV7-2 with TRBJ2-1, with D tentatively TRBD2 (6 bases). The V end lost 3 bases, the J end lost 9 bases, and 18 bases lay between the germline ends. Per germline, CDR1 SGHTA and CDR2 FQGNSA. The CDR3 has 15 residues. DNA for the CDR3: TGTGCCAGCAGCTTGGGCCGACTAGTCATTGGTGAGCAGTTCTTC. As protein: CASSLGRLVIGEQFF.

This sequence joins TRBV10-3 and TRBJ2-5; 8 positions match TRBD2. The J segment lost 5 bases and the V segment lost 7 bases, leaving 6 bases of the junction unmatched. Germline V gene lookup returns CDR1 ENHRY and CDR2 SYGVKD. The CDR3 has 13 residues. CDR3 loop: CAITGGPGETQYF. Here the CDR3 DNA reads TGTGCCATCACGGGGGGGCCGGGGGAGACCCAGTACTTC.

The gene calls are TRBV6-1 and TRBJ2-1; the match to TRBD2 covers 11 bases. The CDR3 sequence is 16 residues long. V lost 4 bases to trimming and J lost 1 base; unmatched junction nucleotides: 3. Germline lookup yields CDR1 MNHNS and CDR2 SASEGT. The CDR3 here is CASSAPSGGSYNEQFF. As DNA, the CDR3 is TGTGCCAGCAGTGCCCCTAGCGGGGGGTCCTACAATGAGCAGTTCTTC.

The table lists this clone with a count of one. V is TRBV6-5 and J is TRBJ2-5, with D perhaps TRBD2 (6 bases). V lost 2 bases and J 2 bases, leaving 9 bases between the germline ends. CDR3 size: 14 residues. Per the germline V gene, CDR1 is MNHEY and CDR2 is SVGAGI. As DNA, the CDR3 is TGTGCCAGCAGTTACCAGGGACTGCAAGAGACCCAGTACTTC. Protein sequence: CASSYQGLQETQYF.

In this sample, this clone turned up once. V is TRBV29-1 and J is TRBJ2-3, with 12 bases identical to TRBD1. Germline V gene lookup returns CDR1 SQVTM and CDR2 ANQGSEA. After removal of 4 bases from V and 0 bases from J, the junction contained 8 bases not matched to a gene. The CDR3 consists of 17 residues. CDR3 DNA sequence: TGCAGCGTTGGGGGACAGGGGGCAGGACTGAGCACAGATACGCAGTATTTT. Residues: CSVGGQGAGLSTDTQYF.

This chain uses TRBV5-8 with TRBJ2-1; maybe TRBD1 (6 bases). The CDR3 has 16 residues. Germline assignment: CDR1 SGHTS and CDR2 YDEGEE. V was trimmed by 0 bases and J by 10 bases, leaving 20 bases between them. Here the CDR3 DNA reads TGTGCCAGCAGCTTGGCCGTGGCGGCCGCAGGGGCGGAGCAGTTCTTC. It specifies CASSLAVAAAGAEQFF.

In regard to this clone: Additional DNA sequences in this sample encode the identical CDR3. J is TRBJ1-1 and V is TRBV5-4; TRBD1 agrees at 7 bases. The CDR3 has 14 amino acids. Germline CDR1 SGHNT, CDR2 YYREEE (reference sequence). Unmatched junction bases numbered 4, after V lost 0 bases and J lost 5 bases. CDR3 sequence reads: CASSLGQGRTEAFF. CDR3 DNA sequence: TGTGCCAGCAGCTTGGGACAGGGACGAACTGAAGCTTTCTTT.

The genes are TRBV13 and TRBJ2-1, with TRBD2 identical over 7 bases. V shed 0 bases, J shed 1 base, and the junction held 6 bases outside the gene matches. CDR1 is PRHDT and CDR2 is FYEKMQ in the germline V gene (reference sequence). The CDR3 sequence is 17 residues long. This CDR3 reads CASSLGLGGGSYNEQFF. CDR3 bases: TGTGCCAGCAGCTTAGGCCTTGGCGGGGGATCCTACAATGAGCAGTTCTTC.

The J gene is TRBJ2-5, the V gene TRBV11-2, with TRBD2 identical over 13 bases. The CDR3 covers 17 residues. Germline lookup yields CDR1 SGHAT and CDR2 FQNNGV. V lost 5 bases, J lost 5 bases, and 11 bases stayed unmatched. For the CDR3, the DNA is TGTGCCAGCAGCCCAAGACTAGCGGGAGGCCGAGGGGAGACCCAGTACTTC. Translation: CASSPRLAGGRGETQYF.

This chain uses TRBV7-3 with TRBJ1-3; D perhaps matches TRBD1 (6 bases). V dropped 5 bases and J dropped 0 bases, with 8 bases sitting between them. Per the germline V gene, CDR1 is SGHTA and CDR2 is FQGTGA. This CDR3 is 14 amino acids long. CDR3 nucleotide sequence: TGTGCCAGCAGCCTAGGGGGCTCTGGAAACACCATATATTTT. This gives the protein CASSLGGSGNTIYF.

V and J are TRBV5-5 and TRBJ2-5; TRBD2 matches 7 bases. V was clipped by 1 base and J by 1 base; unmatched bases: 7. Germline V gene data show CDR1 as SGHKS and CDR2 as YYEKEE (reference sequence). The CDR3 covers 16 residues. CDR3 amino acids: CASSLLAGEFQETQYF. The CDR3 nucleotides are TGTGCCAGCAGCTTGTTGGCGGGGGAATTCCAAGAGACCCAGTACTTC. Variable domain in full (rest from reference TRBV5-5 and TRBJ2-5): DAGVTQSPTHLIKTRGQQVTLRCSPISGHKSVSWYQQVLGQGPQFIFQYYEKEERGRGNFPDRFSARQFPNYSSELNVNALLLGDSALYLCASSLLAGEFQETQYFGPGTRLLVL.

On this clone: This CDR3 is also generated by other DNA sequences in the sample. The chain links TRBV30 to TRBJ1-1; unclear D gene. The CDR3 spans 14 residues. With 2 bases removed from V and 6 bases from J, the gap between germline ends came to 16 bases. Germline V gene lookup returns CDR1 GTSNPN and CDR2 SVGIG (reference sequence). The CDR3 loop reads CAWSSGTVRAEAFF. In DNA, the CDR3 is TGTGCCTGGAGTTCCGGTACGGTTCGGGCTGAAGCTTTCTTT.

The chain recombines TRBV18 with TRBJ1-5; 7 positions match TRBD1. The length of the CDR3 is 15 residues. The germline CDR1 and CDR2 sequences are KGHSH and LQKENI. After removal of 6 bases from V and 0 bases from J, the junction contained 5 bases not matched to a gene. CDR3 in amino acids: CASSKDRYSNQPQHF. The CDR3 DNA is TGTGCCAGCTCTAAGGACAGGTATAGCAATCAGCCCCAGCATTTT. The full variable domain, completed using reference TRBV18 and TRBJ1-5, is NAGVMQNPRHLVRRRGQEARLRCSPMKGHSHVYWYRQLPEEGLKFMVYLQKENIIDESGMPKERFSAEFPKEGPSILRIQQVVRGDSAAYFCASSKDRYSNQPQHFGDGTRLSIL.

The gene calls are TRBV7-8 and TRBJ2-7; 11 bases fit TRBD1. This CDR3 spans 16 amino acids. The J segment lost 2 bases and the V segment lost 7 bases, leaving 10 bases of the junction unmatched. The germline CDR1 and CDR2 sequences are SGHVS and FQNEAQ. The DNA for the CDR3 is TGTGCCAGCACACCTCGGGGGGGACAGGGGGCCTACGAGCAGTACTTC. This translates into CASTPRGGQGAYEQYF. Variable domain in full (rest from reference TRBV7-8 and TRBJ2-7): GAGVSQSPRYKVAKRGQDVALRCDPISGHVSLFWYQQALGQGPEFLTYFQNEAQLDKSGLPSDRFFAERPEGSVSTLKIQRTQQEDSAVYLCASTPRGGQGAYEQYFGPGTRLTVT.